This T cell receptor (beta chain) is from a study of cytomegalovirus exposure and HLA in healthy donors. This CDR3 comprises 16 residues. Looked up from germline, CDR1 is SGHTS and CDR2 is YDEGEE. Trimming removed 4 bases from V and 3 bases from J; junction bases left unmatched: 8. Study results and caveats: Across donors, most TCRs were seen rarely, yet some public ones were widespread. Among the most significant clusters, several appeared linked to common viral pathogens in a later analysis.

Points on this clone: Antigen: not known.

The PCR used 60 Vbeta and 13 Jbeta primers. This table comes from immunoSEQ multiplex PCR, and its TCRdb copy is limited to in-frame clones, with some not included. This table holds approximately 190,000 clones, around four fifths found once. The genes are TRBV5-8 and TRBJ1-1; 11 bases map to TRBD1. Sample: PBMCs. The source of this sequence is a young woman in good health and CMV-seronegative. CDR3 residues: CASSPLWTGGYTEAFF. DNA of the CDR3: TGTGCCAGCAGCCCTTTATGGACAGGGGGCTACACTGAAGCTTTCTTT. Supplemented by reference TRBV5-8 and TRBJ1-1, the full variable domain reads EAGVTQSPTHLIKTRGQQATLRCSPISGHTSVYWYQQALGLGLQFLLWYDEGEERNRGNFPPRFSGRQFPNYSSELNVNALELEDSALYLCASSPLWTGGYTEAFFGQGTRLTVV.